The 20 T cell receptor beta chains reported below all come from one sample, sequenced in a study of CD8 T cells in Susac syndrome. Reverse transcription of 0.5 to 1 ug RNA was performed with random hexamers. TCRdb recomputed calls from the immunoSEQ multiplex PCR reads with MiXCR, one row per CDR3 protein. Of approximately 57,000 distinct CDR3 sequences in the sample, roughly 94% are singletons; the top ten hold roughly 0.8%. The sample taken for sequencing was CD8+ T cells from PBMCs. The source is a human donor with Susac syndrome.

The chain couples TRBV14 to TRBJ2-7; TRBD2 matches at 8 bases. From germline, CDR1 is SGHDN and CDR2 FVKESK. With V trimmed by 2 bases and J by 3 bases, 6 bases remained unmatched. CDR3 length: 15 residues. The CDR3: CASSQLTSAIYEQYF. CDR3 nucleotide sequence: TGTGCCAGCAGCCAATTGACTAGCGCTATCTACGAGCAGTACTTC.

The V gene is TRBV5-1, the J gene TRBJ1-4; no clear D. Germline-derived CDR1 and CDR2 are SGHRS and YFSETQ. The CDR3 covers 11 residues. Deletions cut 4 bases from V and 8 bases from J, with 6 bases between. The CDR3 DNA is TGCGCCAGCAGCGGTGGAGAAAAACTGTTTTTT. It encodes CASSGGEKLFF.

V is TRBV12-3 or TRBV12-4 and J is TRBJ2-1; perhaps TRBD2 as D (5 bases). The CDR3 is made up of 14 amino acids. The V gene lost 1 base and the J gene lost 3 bases, with 7 bases spanning the gap. This CDR3 is CASSLVRGYNEQFF. CDR3 bases: TGTGCCAGCAGTTTAGTTCGGGGCTACAATGAGCAGTTCTTC.

The V gene is TRBV2, the J gene TRBJ2-5; D unresolved. The germline V gene encodes CDR1 SNHLY and CDR2 FYNNEI. Trimming shortened V by 4 bases and J by 0 bases, and 3 bases separated the two germline ends. The CDR3 runs 12 residues. The CDR3 DNA reads as TGTGCCAGCAGTGCCCACCAAGAGACCCAGTACTTC. It translates to CASSAHQETQYF.

As to this clonotype: At one of its ends the junction is not consistent with the germline gene, which may arise from a read error. The rearrangement joins TRBV24-1 to TRBJ2-1, with D perhaps being TRBD1 or TRBD2 (5 bases each). The CDR3 sequence is 11 residues long. In germline, CDR1 is KGHDR, CDR2 SFDVKD. Here the CDR3 DNA reads TGTGCCACCACTGATGGGACCGAGCAGTTCTTC. Translated, it gives CATTDGTEQFF.

The gene calls are TRBV13 and TRBJ2-3; D may be TRBD1 (5 bases). The CDR3 covers 11 residues. Germline values: CDR1 PRHDT, CDR2 FYEKMQ (reference sequence). The V and J ends lost 5 bases and 10 bases respectively, with 10 bases between them. CDR3 DNA sequence: TGTGCCAGCAGCATCCTAGGGGCGCAGTATTTT. Protein product: CASSILGAQYF.

This chain joins TRBV9 and TRBJ1-1; a possible D gene is TRBD1 (5 bases). Germline assignment: CDR1 SGDLS and CDR2 YYNGEE. The V gene lost 4 bases and the J gene lost 10 bases, with 11 bases spanning the gap. CDR3 length equals 11 residues. The chain's CDR3 is CASSPGTRAFF. The CDR3 DNA sequence: TGTGCCAGCAGCCCTGGGACGAGAGCTTTCTTT.

The chain couples TRBV18 to TRBJ1-2; D not resolved. CDR1 and CDR2 (germline): KGHSH, LQKENI. The CDR3 has 15 amino acids. V was shortened by 2 bases and J by 3 bases, with 13 bases between the two germline ends. The chain's CDR3 is CASSPVPPDYYGYTF. The CDR3 DNA is TGTGCCAGCTCACCAGTACCGCCCGACTACTATGGCTACACCTTC. Using reference TRBV18 and TRBJ1-2 for the parts outside the CDR3, the full variable domain is NAGVMQNPRHLVRRRGQEARLRCSPMKGHSHVYWYRQLPEEGLKFMVYLQKENIIDESGMPKERFSAEFPKEGPSILRIQQVVRGDSAAYFCASSPVPPDYYGYTFGSGTRLTVV.

The V call is TRBV27, the J call TRBJ2-7; D remains ambiguous. The CDR3 runs to 13 residues. V gave up 0 bases and J gave up 4 bases, with 7 bases separating them. Germline loops: CDR1 MNHEY, CDR2 SMNVEV (reference sequence). CDR3 protein: CASSLSYGYEQYF. The CDR3 DNA reads as TGTGCCAGCAGTTTATCCTACGGTTACGAGCAGTACTTC.

V gene TRBV23-1 combines with J gene TRBJ1-1; 7 bases are shared with TRBD1. TRBV23-1 is treated as an ORF (open reading frame) with a function not yet certain. This CDR3 has 14 residues. The junction had 5 bases not matched to a gene; V was cut back by 4 bases and J by 3 bases. The CDR3 DNA follows: TGCGCCAGCAGTCTACAGGGGAAATACACTGAAGCTTTCTTT. It codes for CASSLQGKYTEAFF.

V gene TRBV5-4 combines with J gene TRBJ2-7; the D gene is possibly TRBD1 (7 bases). V was cut by 4 bases and J by 0 bases, with 14 bases left in between. Germline loops: CDR1 SGHNT, CDR2 YYREEE (reference sequence). The CDR3 is 15 residues long. The CDR3 DNA sequence: TGTGCCAGCAGCCGGGGGACAGACTACTCCTACGAGCAGTACTTC. It encodes CASSRGTDYSYEQYF.

The CDR3 region has the DNA TGCAGTGCTAGCGACAGGGAAAATCAGCCCCAGCATTTT. Translation: CSASDRENQPQHF. The chain uses TRBV20-1 and TRBJ1-5; 7 bases fit TRBD1. CDR1 is DFQATT, CDR2 SNEGSKA, per germline (reference sequence). This CDR3 spans 13 amino acids. The V gene end was trimmed by 3 bases and the J gene end by 4 bases; junction bases not matched to a gene: 3.

The CDR3 here is CASGGTSGGGHVDTQYF. The CDR3 region has the DNA TGTGCCAGCGGTGGGACTAGCGGGGGGGGCCATGTAGATACGCAGTATTTT. The chain has TRBV13 and TRBJ2-3; 16 nucleotides match TRBD2. Germline trimming cut 8 bases from V and 5 bases from J; bases unmatched to any gene: 10. The CDR3 totals 17 residues. Germline V lookup: CDR1 PRHDT, CDR2 FYEKMQ (reference sequence). The full variable domain, rest sourced from reference TRBV13 and TRBJ2-3, is AAGVIQSPRHLIKEKRETATLKCYPIPRHDTVYWYQQGPGQDPQFLISFYEKMQSDKGSIPDRFSAQQFSDYHSELNMSSLELGDSALYFCASGGTSGGGHVDTQYFGPGTRLTVL.

The chain links TRBV20-1 to TRBJ1-2; the D is unclear. This CDR3 comprises 12 residues. The V gene lost 5 bases and the J gene lost 11 bases, with 18 bases spanning the gap. Germline V gives CDR1 DFQATT, CDR2 SNEGSKA (reference sequence). The CDR3 loop is CSAGPGVGLYTF. In nucleotides, the CDR3 is TGCAGTGCTGGTCCAGGTGTGGGCTTGTACACCTTC.

V gene TRBV5-4 combines with J gene TRBJ1-1; 8 bases align to TRBD1. The V and J ends lost 5 bases and 11 bases, in that order; junction bases with no gene match: 20. Germline loops: CDR1 SGHNT, CDR2 YYREEE (reference sequence). The CDR3 runs 16 residues. The CDR3 sequence is CASRSVDGDRTQGAFF. The DNA of the CDR3 is TGTGCCAGCAGATCCGTCGACGGGGACAGGACCCAAGGGGCTTTCTTT.

The chain uses TRBV12-3 or TRBV12-4 and TRBJ1-4, with 9 nucleotides matching TRBD1. Germline trimming cut 5 bases from V and 10 bases from J; bases unmatched to any gene: 5. The CDR3 is 13 amino acids. The DNA of the CDR3 is TGTGCCAGCAGTCCACGACAGGGGGGAAAACTGTTTTTT. This codes for CASSPRQGGKLFF.

This clonotype was counted between two and nine times. This chain joins TRBV27 and TRBJ2-1; 9 bases agree with TRBD2. In germline, CDR1 is MNHEY, CDR2 SMNVEV (reference sequence). J lost 4 bases, V lost 4 bases, and 2 bases had no gene match. This CDR3 has 14 residues. Here the CDR3 DNA reads TGTGCCAGCAGTTGGCGGGGGGGGTACAATGAGCAGTTCTTC. This translates into CASSWRGGYNEQFF.

The rearrangement links TRBV2 to TRBJ2-3; D is undetermined. This CDR3 has 15 amino acids. Trimming removed 7 bases at V and 6 bases at J, with 20 bases between. Germline lookup yields CDR1 SNHLY and CDR2 FYNNEI. CDR3 loop: CASTELVAGSDTQYF. The CDR3 bases are TGTGCCAGCACCGAGTTAGTAGCTGGGTCGGATACGCAGTATTTT.

The chain links TRBV3-1 to TRBJ2-3; TRBD2 aligns across 13 bases. V trimming: 2 bases; J trimming: 0 bases; junction bases outside the gene matches: 5. Germline V lookup: CDR1 LGHDT, CDR2 YNNKEL (reference sequence). The length of the CDR3 is 18 residues. CDR3: CASSQRLAGGLSTDTQYF. Here the CDR3 DNA reads TGTGCCAGCAGCCAAAGACTAGCGGGGGGACTTAGCACAGATACGCAGTATTTT.

The CDR3 protein is CASSQAGTNYGYTF. The CDR3 nucleotides are TGCGCCAGCAGCCAAGCGGGAACTAACTATGGCTACACCTTC. This chain connects TRBV4-1 to TRBJ1-2; D is uncertain. Germline V lookup: CDR1 MGHRA, CDR2 YSYEKL. This CDR3 is 14 amino acids long. Trimming left V 1 base short and J 0 bases short, with 6 bases between.